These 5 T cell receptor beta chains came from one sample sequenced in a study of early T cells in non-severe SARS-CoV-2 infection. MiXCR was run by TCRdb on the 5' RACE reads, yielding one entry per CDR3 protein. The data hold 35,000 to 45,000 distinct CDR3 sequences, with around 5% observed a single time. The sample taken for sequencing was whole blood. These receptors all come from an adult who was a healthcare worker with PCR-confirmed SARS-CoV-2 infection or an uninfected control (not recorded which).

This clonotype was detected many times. CDR3 in amino acids: CSARQSNYGYTF. DNA for the CDR3: TGCAGTGCTAGACAGTCTAACTATGGCTACACCTTC. The rearrangement links TRBV20-1 to TRBJ1-2; unclear D gene. Trimming left V 2 bases short and J 0 bases short, with 4 bases between. CDR1 and CDR2 (germline): DFQATT, SNEGSKA (reference sequence). CDR3 size: 12 residues.

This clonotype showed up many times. The CDR3 region is CASSPAGPGYTF. Here the CDR3 DNA reads TGTGCCAGTAGCCCCGCGGGACCTGGCTACACCTTC. The V and J genes are TRBV19 and TRBJ1-2; D may be TRBD1 (5 bases). CDR3 size: 12 residues. Deletions cut 6 bases from V and 7 bases from J, with 12 bases between. The germline gives CDR1 LNHDA, CDR2 SQIVND (reference sequence).

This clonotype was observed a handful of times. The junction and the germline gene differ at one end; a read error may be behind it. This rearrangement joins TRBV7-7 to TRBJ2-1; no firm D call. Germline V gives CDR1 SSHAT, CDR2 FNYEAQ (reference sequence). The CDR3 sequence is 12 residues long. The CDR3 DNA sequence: TGTGCTAGCAGCTCCTCGAGCAATGAGCAGTTCTTC. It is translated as CASSSSSNEQFF.

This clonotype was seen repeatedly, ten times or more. For the CDR3, the DNA is TGTGCCAGCAGCCAACCCTCCGGCAGGGGCGACACTGAAGCTTTCTTT. Protein product: CASSQPSGRGDTEAFF. The chain has TRBV4-2 and TRBJ1-1; the D gene is possibly TRBD1 (6 bases). CDR1 and CDR2 (germline): LGHNA, YNFKEQ. The CDR3 sequence is 16 residues long. Trimming shortened V by 2 bases and J by 3 bases, and 16 bases separated the two germline ends.

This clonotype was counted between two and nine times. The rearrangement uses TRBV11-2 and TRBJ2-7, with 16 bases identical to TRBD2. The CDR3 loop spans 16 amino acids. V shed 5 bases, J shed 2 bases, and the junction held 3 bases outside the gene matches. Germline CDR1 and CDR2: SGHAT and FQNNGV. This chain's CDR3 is CASSTGTSGRAYEQYF. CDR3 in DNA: TGTGCCAGCAGCACCGGGACTAGCGGGAGGGCCTACGAGCAGTACTTC.